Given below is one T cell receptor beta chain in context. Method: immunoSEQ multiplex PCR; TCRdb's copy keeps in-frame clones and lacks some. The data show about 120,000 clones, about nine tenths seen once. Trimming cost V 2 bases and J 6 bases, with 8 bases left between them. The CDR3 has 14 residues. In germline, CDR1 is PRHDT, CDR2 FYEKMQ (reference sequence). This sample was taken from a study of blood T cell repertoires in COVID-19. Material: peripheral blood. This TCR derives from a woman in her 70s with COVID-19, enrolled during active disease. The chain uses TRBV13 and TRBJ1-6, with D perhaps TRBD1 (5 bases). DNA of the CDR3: TGTGCCAGCAGCTTATGGGGGGTTAATTCACCCCTCCACTTT. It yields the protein CASSLWGVNSPLHF.